The 32 T cell receptor beta chains in this list originate from one sample, sequenced in a study of neoadjuvant anti-PD-1 for oral cavity cancer. Only in-frame clones appear in the TCRdb table, and some are missing; sequencing was by immunoSEQ multiplex PCR. This sample has 10,000 to 11,000 clones, with around 50% found just once. The sequencing used tumor tissue, collected before nivolumab (anti-PD-1) treatment. The receptors come from a person between 40 and 79 years old with oral cavity squamous cell carcinoma.

This clone occurred a few times. Here the CDR3 reads CASSPKTGNTGELFF. The CDR3 nucleotides are TGTGCCAGCAGCCCAAAGACAGGGAACACCGGGGAGCTGTTTTTT. V gene TRBV5-4 combines with J gene TRBJ2-2; weak D call: TRBD1 (6 bases). This CDR3 has 15 amino acids. Germline V gene data show CDR1 as SGHNT and CDR2 as YYREEE (reference sequence). Trimming removed 4 bases from V and 1 base from J, with 11 bases in between.

The sample holds a few counts of this clone. The chain employs TRBV28 and TRBJ1-2; D is unclear. Germline V CDR1 and CDR2: MDHEN, SYDVKM. The V end lost 6 bases, the J end lost 0 bases, and 11 bases lay between the germline ends. CDR3 size: 14 residues. The CDR3 coding sequence is TGTGCCAGCAGGGCGATGAGGTCTAACTATGGCTACACCTTC. It encodes CASRAMRSNYGYTF.

This clone showed up just once. J is TRBJ2-1 and V is TRBV6-5, with 7 bases identical to TRBD1. In germline, CDR1 is MNHEY, CDR2 SVGAGI. The CDR3 sequence is 15 residues long. V trimming: 1 base; J trimming: 5 bases; junction bases outside the gene matches: 5. CDR3 protein: CASSYLRTGHNEQFF. The DNA of the CDR3 is TGTGCCAGCAGTTACTTACGGACAGGCCACAATGAGCAGTTCTTC.

The chain is built from TRBV5-4 and TRBJ2-1; D is possibly TRBD1 or TRBD2 (7 bases each). This CDR3 is built from 15 residues. Trimming pared 4 bases from V and 7 bases from J, leaving 18 bases between. Looked up from germline, CDR1 is SGHNT and CDR2 is YYREEE (reference sequence). The CDR3 region has the DNA TGTGCCAGCAGCCCAGGGAGGGGGCTCGGGAATGAGCAGTTCTTC. It translates to CASSPGRGLGNEQFF.

This chain connects TRBV11-2 to TRBJ2-3; maybe TRBD1 (6 bases). Trimming took 5 bases from V and 2 from J, leaving 11 bases between them. This CDR3 is built from 14 residues. Germline V CDR1 and CDR2: SGHAT, FQNNGV. CDR3 nucleotide sequence: TGTGCCAGCAGCCAACAGGGATCCACAGATACGCAGTATTTT. Translated, it gives CASSQQGSTDTQYF.

The chain uses TRBV4-2 and TRBJ1-2; 12 positions agree with TRBD1. J gave up 7 bases and V 4 bases, and 16 bases lay outside the gene matches. Germline values: CDR1 LGHNA, CDR2 YNFKEQ. CDR3 size: 18 residues. CDR3 amino acids: CASSPPRPGQGATGGYTF. CDR3 coding DNA: TGTGCCAGCAGCCCCCCTCGGCCGGGACAGGGGGCAACAGGTGGCTACACCTTC.

The chain couples TRBV13 to TRBJ1-5, with 9 positions matching TRBD1. The CDR3 extends over 15 amino acids. The V and J ends lost 0 bases and 5 bases, in that order; junction bases with no gene match: 2. Germline CDR1 reads PRHDT; CDR2 reads FYEKMQ (reference sequence). Here the CDR3 reads CASSLGTGGDQPQHF. In DNA form, the CDR3 reads TGTGCCAGCAGCTTAGGGACAGGGGGGGATCAGCCCCAGCATTTT.

The chain is built from TRBV19 and TRBJ1-1; perhaps TRBD1 as D (6 bases). This CDR3 has 14 residues. The germline CDR1 and CDR2 sequences are LNHDA and SQIVND (reference sequence). Trimming pared 7 bases from V and 5 bases from J, leaving 17 bases between. As DNA, the CDR3 is TGTGCCAGTATGGGGGCGCGCAGGGAGACTGAAGCTTTCTTT. Amino acid sequence: CASMGARRETEAFF.

This clone was observed once. One junction end disagrees with the germline gene, perhaps due to a read error. The chain joins TRBV5-5 to TRBJ2-5; no clear D gene. There are 13 residues in the CDR3. The V gene's germline CDR1 is SGHKS and CDR2 YYEKEE (reference sequence). CDR3 coding DNA: TGTGCCAGAAGCTTGGCTCGGTTGTGGACCCAGTACTTC. It translates to CARSLARLWTQYF.

In its sample, this clone was seen a few times. This chain connects TRBV6-1 to TRBJ1-1, with D uncertain. CDR3 size: 11 residues. The germline gives CDR1 MNHNS, CDR2 SASEGT. With 0 bases removed from V and 8 bases from J, the gap between germline ends came to 4 bases. The CDR3 DNA follows: TGTGCCAGCAGTGAAGCGGTAGAAGCTTTCTTT. It is translated as CASSEAVEAFF.

The chain links TRBV7-8 to TRBJ1-1; tentatively, D is TRBD1 (5 bases). V lost 6 bases to trimming and J lost 1 base, with 12 bases between them. This CDR3 is built from 14 residues. Germline loops: CDR1 SGHVS, CDR2 FQNEAQ. The CDR3 region is CASRLPGRNTEAFF. As DNA, the CDR3 is TGTGCCAGCAGGCTTCCGGGACGGAACACTGAAGCTTTCTTT.

The rearrangement uses TRBV7-7 and TRBJ2-3; perhaps TRBD1 as D (6 bases). V dropped 1 base and J dropped 2 bases, with 19 bases sitting between them. Germline V gene data show CDR1 as SSHAT and CDR2 as FNYEAQ (reference sequence). The CDR3 consists of 18 residues. The CDR3 region is CASSLGAAGRGPTDTQYF. In nucleotides, the CDR3 is TGTGCCAGCAGCTTAGGGGCGGCGGGCAGGGGACCCACAGATACGCAGTATTTT.

The chain uses TRBV2 and TRBJ2-2; D remains ambiguous. Trimming took 3 bases from V and 4 from J, leaving 12 bases between them. This CDR3 comprises 15 residues. Germline CDR1 reads SNHLY; CDR2 reads FYNNEI. The CDR3 coding sequence is TGTGCCAGCAGTGAGGTTGGGGTGGGCACCGGGGAGCTGTTTTTT. Encoded protein: CASSEVGVGTGELFF. The entire variable domain, with the rest obtained from reference TRBV2 and TRBJ2-2, is as follows: EPEVTQTPSHQVTQMGQEVILRCVPISNHLYFYWYRQILGQKVEFLVSFYNNEISEKSEIFDDQFSVERPDGSNFTLKIRSTKLEDSAMYFCASSEVGVGTGELFFGEGSRLTVL.

The chain couples TRBV5-1 to TRBJ1-6; 7 bases match TRBD1. CDR1 and CDR2 (germline): SGHRS, YFSETQ. The junction had 8 bases not matched to a gene; V was cut back by 4 bases and J by 7 bases. The CDR3 runs 15 residues. CDR3 residues: CASSVSGRGNSPLHF. CDR3 bases: TGCGCCAGCAGCGTGTCCGGCAGGGGGAATTCACCCCTCCACTTT.

The rearrangement links TRBV18 to TRBJ1-2; weak D call: TRBD1 (5 bases). The length of the CDR3 is 15 residues. V lost 4 bases and J lost 8, with 20 bases in between. The germline V gene encodes CDR1 KGHSH and CDR2 LQKENI. The CDR3 coding sequence is TGTGCCAGCTCACAGGAAGACAGATGGGCCGGGGGCTACACCTTC. Translating gives CASSQEDRWAGGYTF.

The V and J genes are TRBV7-2 and TRBJ1-5; possible D gene TRBD1, 6 bases. This CDR3 comprises 15 residues. Germline-derived CDR1 and CDR2 are SGHTA and FQGNSA. The germline V and J ends were trimmed by 4 bases and 7 bases, with 17 bases remaining between them. Here the CDR3 reads CASSSWGGAGQPQHF. DNA for the CDR3: TGTGCCAGCAGCTCCTGGGGGGGGGCCGGCCAGCCCCAGCATTTT.

Regarding this clone: The sample contains more than one DNA sequence encoding this CDR3. V usage is TRBV18 and J usage is TRBJ1-5; 8 bases are shared with TRBD1. V was pared by 5 bases and J by 6 bases, with 6 bases of the junction left unmatched. This CDR3 is built from 14 residues. CDR1 and CDR2 (germline): KGHSH, LQKENI. CDR3 amino acids: CASSSQGAGQPQHF. CDR3 in DNA: TGTGCCAGCTCATCCCAGGGGGCCGGTCAGCCCCAGCATTTT.

Sample share makes this clone medium-sized. The chain joins TRBV9 to TRBJ2-5; TRBD2 matches 8 bases. This CDR3 has 16 amino acids. With V trimmed by 0 bases and J by 1 base, 5 bases remained unmatched. Germline CDR1 and CDR2: SGDLS and YYNGEE. The CDR3 nucleotides are TGTGCCAGCAGCGTAGGGATCAGCGGGGGCCAAGAGACCCAGTACTTC. This encodes CASSVGISGGQETQYF.

V usage is TRBV23-1 and J usage is TRBJ2-7, with 8 bases matching TRBD1. TRBV23-1 is an open reading frame, and its role is uncertain. This CDR3 comprises 13 residues. The CDR3 DNA follows: TGCTCGGGGGACAGGTGGGGTTCCTACGAGCAGTACTTC. Translation: CSGDRWGSYEQYF.

The V call is TRBV27, the J call TRBJ2-7; 12 bases align to TRBD2. Germline V gene data show CDR1 as MNHEY and CDR2 as SMNVEV (reference sequence). The CDR3 spans 17 residues. J was trimmed by 3 bases and V by 6 bases; bases with no gene match: 12. CDR3 DNA sequence: TGTGCCAGCAGACTAGCGGGGGGCCCTACCCTAAGCTACGAGCAGTACTTC. The encoded protein is CASRLAGGPTLSYEQYF.

There are a few counts of this clone. The V and J genes are TRBV4-1 and TRBJ2-5, with a tentative D call TRBD2 (6 bases). The CDR3 is made up of 14 amino acids. Between the trimmed V and J ends, which lost 2 bases and 5 bases, there was a span of 12 bases. Per the germline V gene, CDR1 is MGHRA and CDR2 is YSYEKL. Here the CDR3 DNA reads TGCGCCAGCAGCCAACCCGGGAGTGCGGAGACCCAGTACTTC. This codes for CASSQPGSAETQYF.

This clone has just a few counts. The chain joins TRBV7-2 to TRBJ1-3; D not certain. Germline CDR1 and CDR2: SGHTA and FQGNSA. The CDR3 runs 14 residues. Trimming took 1 base from V and 4 from J, leaving 8 bases between them. The CDR3 DNA sequence: TGTGCCAGCAGCTTAGGCCCCGGAGGAAACACCATATATTTT. This gives the protein CASSLGPGGNTIYF.

The chain carries TRBV4-3 and TRBJ1-1, with D unclear. The germline CDR1 and CDR2 sequences are LGHNA and YSLEER. This CDR3 comprises 15 residues. V lost 0 bases, J lost 6 bases, and 14 bases lay in between. CDR3 sequence reads: CASSQEYSPMAEAFF. The CDR3 nucleotides are TGCGCCAGCAGCCAAGAATACAGCCCCATGGCTGAAGCTTTCTTT.

The chain links TRBV14 to TRBJ1-1; possible D gene TRBD1, 5 bases. V shed 0 bases and J shed 6 bases, with 11 bases lying between them. The V gene's germline CDR1 is SGHDN and CDR2 FVKESK. This CDR3 is built from 14 residues. CDR3 residues: CASSQEGGFAEAFF. CDR3 sequence (DNA): TGTGCCAGCAGCCAAGAGGGGGGTTTCGCTGAAGCTTTCTTT.

This clone was seen a handful of times. J is TRBJ2-7 and V is TRBV10-2; 10 bases map to TRBD1. CDR3 size: 17 residues. From germline, CDR1 is WSHSY and CDR2 SAAADI. J was trimmed by 6 bases and V by 3 bases; bases with no gene match: 14. CDR3 in DNA: TGCGCCAGCAGTGATTTCAAGGGGTGGGACAGGGGTACCGAGCAGTACTTC. Translation gives CASSDFKGWDRGTEQYF.

The chain recombines TRBV28 with TRBJ2-1; 7 bases line up with TRBD1. The CDR3 consists of 12 residues. With V trimmed by 6 bases and J by 9 bases, 5 bases remained unmatched. Germline V gene sequence: CDR1 MDHEN, CDR2 SYDVKM. CDR3 protein: CASRPTGAEQFF. CDR3 bases: TGTGCCAGCAGACCAACAGGGGCTGAGCAGTTCTTC.

This clone came up a few times. The rearrangement joins TRBV5-1 to TRBJ2-6, with D possibly being TRBD2 (6 bases). Germline CDR1 SGHRS, CDR2 YFSETQ. This CDR3 has 17 residues. Trimming removed 4 bases at V and 0 bases at J, with 14 bases between. The CDR3 DNA reads TGCGCCAGCAGCGTCTCCGGGACTGGCTCTGGGGCCAACGTCCTGACTTTC. Amino acids: CASSVSGTGSGANVLTF.

V usage is TRBV4-1 and J usage is TRBJ2-6; 7 bases align to TRBD1. CDR1 is MGHRA, CDR2 YSYEKL, per germline. CDR3 size: 16 residues. The V gene end was trimmed by 2 bases and the J gene end by 2 bases; junction bases not matched to a gene: 3. The CDR3 nucleotides read TGCGCCAGCAGCCAATACAGGGGTGCTGGGGCCAACGTCCTGACTTTC. Residues: CASSQYRGAGANVLTF.

The rearrangement joins TRBV7-2 to TRBJ1-1; D is undetermined. The CDR3 has 12 amino acids. From germline, CDR1 is SGHTA and CDR2 FQGNSA. The ends were cut back, 4 bases at V and 1 base at J, with 4 bases in the middle. Written as DNA, the CDR3 is TGTGCCAGCAGCTATTCGAACACTGAAGCTTTCTTT. This sequence encodes CASSYSNTEAFF.

By frequency in the sample, this clone is medium-sized. The chain is built from TRBV7-8 and TRBJ2-7; 9 bases line up with TRBD2. The V and J ends lost 3 bases and 1 base, in that order; junction bases with no gene match: 13. Germline-derived CDR1 and CDR2 are SGHVS and FQNEAQ. The CDR3 is 18 amino acids. The DNA for the CDR3 is TGTGCCAGCAGCTTCGGGGCAAGGCTAGCGGGGATTTCCTACGAGCAGTACTTC. It translates to CASSFGARLAGISYEQYF.

The chain couples TRBV10-1 to TRBJ2-2; no clear D. The CDR3 extends over 13 amino acids. V lost 6 bases and J lost 0, with 5 bases in between. Looked up from germline, CDR1 is WNHNN and CDR2 is SYGVQD (reference sequence). The CDR3 DNA is TGCGCCAGCAGCACGGCGAACACCGGGGAGCTGTTTTTT. It yields the protein CASSTANTGELFF.

The V and J genes are TRBV11-3 and TRBJ2-3; 7 nucleotides match TRBD2. The V and J ends lost 1 base and 4 bases, in that order; junction bases with no gene match: 2. CDR1 is SGHNT and CDR2 is YENEEA in the germline V gene. This CDR3 is built from 14 residues. This CDR3 reads CASSLGTRSDTQYF. CDR3 coding DNA: TGTGCCAGCAGCTTAGGGACTAGATCAGATACGCAGTATTTT. The complete variable domain, with remaining parts taken from reference TRBV11-3 and TRBJ2-3, reads EAGVVQSPRYKIIEKKQPVAFWCNPISGHNTLYWYLQNLGQGPELLIRYENEEAVDDSQLPKDRFSAERLKGVDSTLKIQPAELGDSAVYLCASSLGTRSDTQYFGPGTRLTVL.